This is a list of T cell receptor beta chains from one sample in a study of glioma-infiltrating T cells after dendritic cell vaccination. Sequencing was performed with immunoSEQ multiplex PCR; in TCRdb, only in-frame clones are kept and a portion is missing. The repertoire holds approximately 100,000 clones, with 75% to 85% as singletons. The source material was blood, sampled before dendritic cell vaccination. Every receptor here comes from a human donor with glioblastoma. CDR3s include the opening cysteine and the closing phenylalanine or tryptophan. The D gene is left open where the match is weak. Size values are once, few and many counts, or a class for expanded clones, and some rows have none.

CDR3 protein | CDR3 DNA | J gene | D gene | V gene | clone size
CAWGTSQEQFF | TGTGCCTGGGGGACTAGCCAAGAGCAGTTCTTC | TRBJ2-1 | TRBD2 | TRBV30 | NA
CASSQGTSGLTDTQYF | TGCGCCAGCAGCCAAGGGACTAGCGGGCTCACAGATACGCAGTATTTT | TRBJ2-3 | TRBD2 | TRBV4-1 | NA
CASSELSGVEAFF | TGCGCCAGCAGTGAGTTGTCGGGGGTTGAAGCTTTCTTT | TRBJ1-1 | NA | TRBV10-2 | NA
CAISDWAGGLVLRANVLTF | TGTGCCATCAGTGATTGGGCGGGAGGGCTCGTTCTCAGGGCCAACGTCCTGACTTTC | TRBJ2-6 | TRBD2 | TRBV10-3 | NA
CASSLELAGGNTGELFF | TGCGCCAGCAGCTTGGAACTAGCGGGGGGGAACACCGGGGAGCTGTTTTTT | TRBJ2-2 | TRBD2 | TRBV5-1 | NA
CASKRAGGPTDTQYF | TGCGCCAGCAAGCGAGCGGGGGGCCCCACAGATACGCAGTATTTT | TRBJ2-3 | TRBD2 | TRBV10-2 | NA
CASSQDWNQREALVPHEQFF | TGCGCCAGCAGCCAAGATTGGAATCAGCGGGAGGCTTTGGTCCCCCATGAGCAGTTCTTC | TRBJ2-1 | TRBD2 | TRBV4-1 | few
CASSLSSTETQYF | TGTGCCAGCAGCTTGAGTAGTACCGAGACCCAGTACTTC | TRBJ2-5 | NA | TRBV7-3 | NA
CASSQGHRNTEAFF | TGTGCCAGCAGCCAGGGACACCGGAACACTGAAGCTTTCTTT | TRBJ1-1 | NA | TRBV11-2 | NA
CASSPATSWYQETQYF | TGCGCCAGCAGCCCGGCGACTAGCTGGTACCAAGAGACCCAGTACTTC | TRBJ2-5 | TRBD2 | TRBV4-1 | NA
CASSVVAGGYNEQFF | TGTGCCAGCAGCGTAGTAGCGGGGGGTTACAATGAGCAGTTCTTC | TRBJ2-1 | TRBD2 | TRBV9 | NA
CASSLVGRGIDIQYF | TGTGCCAGCAGCTTGGTCGGCAGGGGGATCGACATTCAGTACTTC | TRBJ2-4 | TRBD1 | TRBV5-6 | NA
CASSFGQGLPQHF | TGTGCCAGCAGTTTTGGACAGGGGCTGCCCCAGCATTTT | TRBJ1-5 | TRBD1 | TRBV6-5 | NA
CAWGQGRGNQPQHF | TGTGCCTGGGGACAGGGTCGGGGAAATCAGCCCCAGCATTTT | TRBJ1-5 | TRBD1 | TRBV30 | NA
CASSPGHGNEKLFF | TGTGCCAGCAGTCCCGGACACGGTAATGAAAAACTGTTTTTT | TRBJ1-4 | NA | TRBV7-9 | NA
CASSLRTLNTEAFF | TGTGCCAGCAGCTTAAGGACACTGAACACTGAAGCTTTCTTT | TRBJ1-1 | NA | TRBV7-8 | NA
CASSLSGNEQYF | TGTGCCAGCAGCCTTAGCGGAAACGAGCAGTACTTC | TRBJ2-7 | NA | TRBV27 | few
CASSLGTGFGNTEAFF | TGTGCCAGCAGCTTGGGGACAGGGTTTGGGAACACTGAAGCTTTCTTT | TRBJ1-1 | TRBD1 | TRBV5-4 | NA
CASRPGLGTDTQYF | TGTGCCAGCAGACCGGGACTAGGCACAGATACGCAGTATTTT | TRBJ2-3 | TRBD2 | TRBV9 | NA
CASSLDGYRTGGTYEQYF | TGTGCCAGCAGCTTAGACGGTTATAGGACAGGGGGAACCTACGAGCAGTACTTC | TRBJ2-7 | TRBD1 | TRBV7-9 | NA
CASRPGLKEGINYGYTF | TGCGCCAGCAGGCCGGGACTTAAGGAGGGGATTAACTATGGCTACACCTTC | TRBJ1-2 | NA | TRBV5-1 | once
CASSLDGEGLRYEQYF | TGTGCCAGCAGCTTAGATGGGGAGGGGTTGAGGTACGAGCAGTACTTC | TRBJ2-7 | TRBD2 | TRBV11-2 | NA
CAWEEGNSGNTIYF | TGTGCCTGGGAGGAGGGTAATTCTGGAAACACCATATATTTT | TRBJ1-3 | NA | TRBV30 | NA
CASNPGQGASYEQYF | TGCGCCAGCAACCCGGGACAGGGGGCCTCGTACGAGCAGTACTTC | TRBJ2-7 | TRBD1 | TRBV10-2 | once
CASSYSGTAYEQYF | TGTGCCAGCAGTTACTCGGGGACAGCCTACGAGCAGTACTTC | TRBJ2-7 | TRBD1 | TRBV6-6 | few
CASASPTGAYEQYF | TGTGCCAGTGCCTCCCCGACAGGGGCCTACGAGCAGTACTTC | TRBJ2-7 | TRBD1 | TRBV6-1 | NA